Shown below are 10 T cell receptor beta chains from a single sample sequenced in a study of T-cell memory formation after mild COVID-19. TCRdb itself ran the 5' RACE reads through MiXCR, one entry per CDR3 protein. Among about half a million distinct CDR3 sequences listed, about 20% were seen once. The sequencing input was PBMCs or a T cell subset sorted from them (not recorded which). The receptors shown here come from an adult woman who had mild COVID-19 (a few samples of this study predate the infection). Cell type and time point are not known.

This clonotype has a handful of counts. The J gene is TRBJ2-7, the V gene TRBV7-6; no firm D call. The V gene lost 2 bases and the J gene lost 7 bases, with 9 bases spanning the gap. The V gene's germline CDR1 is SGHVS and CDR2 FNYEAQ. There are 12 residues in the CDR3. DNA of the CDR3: TGTGCCAGCAGCTTACCGGGCCGAGAGCAGTACTTC. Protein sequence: CASSLPGREQYF.

The CDR3 protein is CASSEYPRDGLNEKLFF. The CDR3 coding sequence is TGTGCCAGCAGTGAATACCCCCGGGACGGTCTTAATGAAAAACTGTTTTTT. The genes are TRBV25-1 and TRBJ1-4, with a possible D match to TRBD1 (5 bases). Trimming shortened V by 0 bases and J by 4 bases, and 15 bases separated the two germline ends. CDR1 MGHDK and CDR2 SYGVNS come from the germline V gene. The CDR3 length is 17 residues.

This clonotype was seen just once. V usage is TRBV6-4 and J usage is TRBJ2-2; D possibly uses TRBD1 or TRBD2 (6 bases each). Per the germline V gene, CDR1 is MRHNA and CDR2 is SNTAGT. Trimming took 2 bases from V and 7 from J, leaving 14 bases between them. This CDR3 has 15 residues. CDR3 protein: CASSDEGGVGGELFF. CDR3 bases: TGTGCCAGCAGTGACGAGGGGGGCGTCGGCGGGGAGCTGTTTTTT.

The CDR3 protein is CASSHQRDGATEAFF. DNA of the CDR3: TGTGCCAGCAGCCATCAGCGAGACGGTGCCACTGAAGCTTTCTTT. The chain employs TRBV7-9 and TRBJ1-1; D gene ambiguous. The germline CDR1 and CDR2 sequences are SEHNR and FQNEAQ (reference sequence). Deletions cut 5 bases from V and 4 bases from J, with 17 bases between. This CDR3 has 15 residues. The full variable domain, in which reference TRBV7-9 and TRBJ1-1 provide the parts outside the CDR3, is DTGVSQNPRHKITKRGQNVTFRCDPISEHNRLYWYRQTLGQGPEFLTYFQNEAQLEKSRLLSDRFSAERPKGSFSTLEIQRTEQGDSAMYLCASSHQRDGATEAFFGQGTRLTVV.

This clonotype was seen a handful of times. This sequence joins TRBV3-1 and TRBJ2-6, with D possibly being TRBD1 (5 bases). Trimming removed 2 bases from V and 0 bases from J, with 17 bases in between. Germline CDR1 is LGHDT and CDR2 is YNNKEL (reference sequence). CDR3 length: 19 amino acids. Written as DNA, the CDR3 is TGTGCCAGCAGCCAATTCGCAGGGCAAATCTCCTCTGGGGCCAACGTCCTGACTTTC. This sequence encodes CASSQFAGQISSGANVLTF.

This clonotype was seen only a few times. Here the CDR3 reads CASRPVSSYEQYF. Written as DNA, the CDR3 is TGTGCCAGCAGACCAGTCAGCTCCTACGAGCAGTACTTC. The V and J genes are TRBV12-3 or TRBV12-4 and TRBJ2-7; D is unresolved. The CDR3 is 13 amino acids. V dropped 6 bases and J dropped 0 bases, with 9 bases sitting between them.

The CDR3 protein is CASGLWTSRSGELFF. The CDR3 DNA sequence: TGTGCCAGCGGCCTCTGGACAAGTCGGTCCGGGGAGCTGTTTTTT. This sequence joins TRBV6-2 or TRBV6-3 and TRBJ2-2, with D possibly TRBD1 on 5 matching bases. This CDR3 has 15 residues. Trimming stripped 8 bases from V and 6 bases from J, with 19 bases between. CDR1 and CDR2 from the germline V gene are MNHEY and SVGEGT.

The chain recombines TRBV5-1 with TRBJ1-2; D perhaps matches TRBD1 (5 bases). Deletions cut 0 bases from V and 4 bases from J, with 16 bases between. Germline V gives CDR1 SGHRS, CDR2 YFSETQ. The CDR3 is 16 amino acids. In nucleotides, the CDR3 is TGCGCCAGCAGCTTGGTGGGGCAGGGTGGGAGCTATGGCTACACCTTC. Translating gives CASSLVGQGGSYGYTF.

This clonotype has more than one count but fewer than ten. Here the CDR3 DNA reads TGTGCCAGCAGCCAAACTAGAGCCGGCGGCGAGCAGTACTTC. Translation: CASSQTRAGGEQYF. This chain joins TRBV7-8 and TRBJ2-7; perhaps TRBD2 as D (5 bases). Per the germline V gene, CDR1 is SGHVS and CDR2 is FQNEAQ. V was shortened by 5 bases and J by 6 bases, with 17 bases between the two germline ends. The CDR3 is made up of 14 amino acids.

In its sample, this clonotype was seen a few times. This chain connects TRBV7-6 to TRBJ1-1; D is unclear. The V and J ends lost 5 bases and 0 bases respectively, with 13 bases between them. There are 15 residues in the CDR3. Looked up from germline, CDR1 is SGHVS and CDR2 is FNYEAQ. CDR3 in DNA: TGTGCCAGCAGCCAGGCTGGCACTCTGAACACTGAAGCTTTCTTT. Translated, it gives CASSQAGTLNTEAFF.